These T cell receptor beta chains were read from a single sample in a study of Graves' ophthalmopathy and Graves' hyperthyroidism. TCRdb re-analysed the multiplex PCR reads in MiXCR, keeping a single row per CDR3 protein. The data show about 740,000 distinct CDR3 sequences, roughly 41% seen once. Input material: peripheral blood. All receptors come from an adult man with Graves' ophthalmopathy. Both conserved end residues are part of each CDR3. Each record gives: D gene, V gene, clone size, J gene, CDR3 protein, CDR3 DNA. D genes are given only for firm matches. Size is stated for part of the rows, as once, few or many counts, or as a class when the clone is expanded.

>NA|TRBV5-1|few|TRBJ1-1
CASSPPNPDTEAFF
TGCGCCAGCAGCCCGCCAAACCCAGACACTGAAGCTTTCTTT
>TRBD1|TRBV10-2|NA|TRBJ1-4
CATGGTANEKLFF
TGTGCCACTGGCGGGACAGCTAATGAAAAACTGTTTTTT
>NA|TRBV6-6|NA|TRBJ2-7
CASSYLQGVSDEQYF
TGTGCCAGCAGTTACTTGCAAGGGGTGAGCGACGAGCAGTACTTC
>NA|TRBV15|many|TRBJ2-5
CATSSMGYREEEETQYF
TGTGCCACCAGCAGTATGGGTTATAGGGAGGAGGAGGAGACCCAGTACTTC
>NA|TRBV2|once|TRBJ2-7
CASSMASKGEQYF
TGTGCCAGCAGCATGGCCTCCAAGGGCGAGCAGTACTTC
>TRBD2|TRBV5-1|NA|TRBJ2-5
CASSRQAGVGETQYF
TGCGCCAGCAGCCGGCAAGCGGGAGTGGGAGAGACCCAGTACTTC
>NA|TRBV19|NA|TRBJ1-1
CASMDRNTEAFF
TGTGCCAGCATGGACAGGAACACTGAAGCTTTCTTT
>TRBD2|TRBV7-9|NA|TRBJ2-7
CASSLGLAGGPYEQYF
TGTGCCAGCAGCTTGGGACTAGCGGGGGGGCCCTACGAGCAGTACTTC
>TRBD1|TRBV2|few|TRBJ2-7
CASSGTGGREQYF
TGTGCCAGCAGTGGGACAGGGGGCCGGGAGCAGTACTTC
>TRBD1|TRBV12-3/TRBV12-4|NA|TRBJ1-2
CASSLGQVGDNYGYTF
TGTGCCAGCAGCCTTGGACAGGTGGGGGATAACTATGGCTACACCTTC
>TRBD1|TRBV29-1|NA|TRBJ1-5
CSVGGQGNQPQHF
TGCAGCGTTGGCGGACAGGGCAATCAGCCCCAGCATTTT
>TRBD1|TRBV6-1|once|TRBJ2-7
CASRQGTGVEQYF
TGTGCCAGCAGACAAGGGACAGGGGTCGAGCAGTACTTC
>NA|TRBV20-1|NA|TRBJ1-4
CSARPLSWEKLFF
TGCAGTGCTAGACCCCTATCTTGGGAAAAACTGTTTTTT
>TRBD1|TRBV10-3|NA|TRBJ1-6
CASSRHRQGAPGPLHF
TGTGCCAGCAGCCGACACCGACAGGGGGCGCCGGGGCCCCTCCACTTT
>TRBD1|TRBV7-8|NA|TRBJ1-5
CASSLGGQNYNQPQHF
TGTGCCAGCAGCTTAGGGGGACAGAATTACAATCAGCCCCAGCATTTT
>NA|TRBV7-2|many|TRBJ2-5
CASSLRVARTGETQYF
TGTGCCAGCAGCCTTCGCGTTGCCCGCACGGGAGAGACCCAGTACTTC
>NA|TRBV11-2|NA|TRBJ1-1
CASSPRPGGRFGTEAFF
TGTGCCAGCAGCCCACGACCCGGGGGCCGGTTTGGGACTGAAGCTTTCTTT
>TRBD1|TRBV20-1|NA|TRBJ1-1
CSARPDDRVAEAFF
TGCAGTGCTAGGCCTGACGACAGGGTAGCTGAAGCTTTCTTT
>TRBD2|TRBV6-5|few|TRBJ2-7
CASSYSRESNEQYF
TGTGCCAGCAGTTACTCGCGGGAGTCCAACGAGCAGTACTTC
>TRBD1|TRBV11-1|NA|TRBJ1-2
CARSHSGEGADYGYTF
TGTGCCCGCAGCCATTCCGGGGAGGGGGCTGACTATGGCTACACCTTC
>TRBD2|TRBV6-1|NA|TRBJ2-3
CASSPEGGGSDTQYF
TGTGCCAGCAGTCCGGAAGGCGGGGGTTCAGATACGCAGTATTTT
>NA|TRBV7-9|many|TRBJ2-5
CASRSQTATQETQYF
TGTGCCAGCAGATCTCAGACGGCTACCCAAGAGACCCAGTACTTC
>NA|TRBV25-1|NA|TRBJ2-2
CASSMKRTPFGELFF
TGTGCCAGTAGTATGAAAAGGACCCCGTTCGGGGAGCTGTTTTTT
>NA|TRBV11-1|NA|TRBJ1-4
CASSEQGAATGLEKLFF
TGTGCCAGCAGCGAACAAGGGGCGGCGACTGGCCTGGAAAAACTGTTTTTT
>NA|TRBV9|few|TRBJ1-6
CASSVQGLSNSPLHF
TGTGCCAGCAGCGTACAGGGGCTGTCTAATTCACCCCTCCACTTT
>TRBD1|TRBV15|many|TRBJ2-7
CATSTSTGETYEQYF
TGTGCCACCAGCACAAGTACAGGGGAAACCTACGAGCAGTACTTC
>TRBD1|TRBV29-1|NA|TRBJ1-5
CSVDRQGVGQPQHF
TGCAGCGTTGACAGACAGGGAGTCGGTCAGCCCCAGCATTTT
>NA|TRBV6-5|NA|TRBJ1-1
CASSYRGRDTEAFF
TGTGCCAGCAGTTACAGGGGAAGGGACACTGAAGCTTTCTTT
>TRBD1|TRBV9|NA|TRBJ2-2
CASSVQGAGELFF
TGTGCCAGCAGCGTTCAGGGGGCCGGGGAGCTGTTTTTT
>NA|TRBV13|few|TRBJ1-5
CASSLGPGAGNQPQHF
TGTGCCAGCAGCTTAGGCCCAGGGGCTGGCAATCAGCCCCAGCATTTT
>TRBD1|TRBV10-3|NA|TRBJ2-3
CASSSYGQGAHTQYF
TGTGCCAGCAGTTCATACGGACAGGGGGCCCATACGCAGTATTTT
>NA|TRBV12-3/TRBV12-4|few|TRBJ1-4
CASSLALEEKLFF
TGTGCCAGCAGTTTAGCGCTCGAGGAAAAACTGTTTTTT
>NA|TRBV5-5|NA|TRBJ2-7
CASRSRALGYEQYF
TGTGCCAGCAGGTCCAGGGCCTTGGGCTACGAGCAGTACTTC
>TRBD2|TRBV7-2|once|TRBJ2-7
CASSPRSGIKYF
TGTGCCAGCAGTCCACGGAGCGGGATTAAGTACTTC
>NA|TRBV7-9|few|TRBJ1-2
CASSFIGARGPYGYTF
TGTGCCAGCAGCTTTATAGGGGCGCGGGGACCTTATGGCTACACCTTC
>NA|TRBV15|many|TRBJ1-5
CATSRTREDRQSAQHF
TGTGCCACCAGCAGAACACGAGAGGACAGACAATCAGCCCAGCATTTT
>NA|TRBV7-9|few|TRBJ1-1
CASSSLGRGLNTEAFF
TGTGCCAGCAGCTCTCTGGGGAGGGGCCTGAACACTGAAGCTTTCTTT
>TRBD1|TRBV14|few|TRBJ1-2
CASSPISGTVNYGYTF
TGTGCCAGCAGCCCCATTTCGGGGACAGTCAACTATGGCTACACCTTC
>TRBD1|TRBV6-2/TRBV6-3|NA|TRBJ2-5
CASSPGQGTFQETQYF
TGTGCCAGCAGTCCAGGACAGGGCACGTTCCAAGAGACCCAGTACTTC
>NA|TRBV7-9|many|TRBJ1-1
CASSLAGGVEAFF
TGTGCCAGCAGCTTAGCAGGGGGAGTAGAAGCTTTCTTT
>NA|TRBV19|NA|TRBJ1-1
CASSTGFTNTEAFF
TGTGCCAGTAGTACGGGATTTACGAACACTGAAGCTTTCTTT
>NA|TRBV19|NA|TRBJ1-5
CASSNAGFQPQHF
TGTGCCAGTAGTAACGCAGGGTTTCAGCCCCAGCATTTT
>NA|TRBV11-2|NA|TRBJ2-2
CASSPRALGELFF
TGTGCCAGCAGCCCCCGGGCCCTGGGGGAGCTGTTTTTT
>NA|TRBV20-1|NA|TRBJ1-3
CSALDTGASGNTIYF
TGCAGTGCTTTGGACACAGGTGCCTCTGGAAACACCATATATTTT
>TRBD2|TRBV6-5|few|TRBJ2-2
CASRSSGGTGELFF
TGTGCCAGCAGGTCTAGCGGGGGGACCGGGGAGCTGTTTTTT
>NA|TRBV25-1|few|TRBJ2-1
CASSDGYNEQFF
TGTGCCAGCAGTGACGGGTACAATGAGCAGTTCTTC
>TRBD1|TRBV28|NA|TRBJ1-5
CASSPLQGGSNQPQHF
TGTGCCAGCAGTCCCCTTCAGGGGGGGAGCAATCAGCCCCAGCATTTT
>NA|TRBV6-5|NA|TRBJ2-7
CAISQESYEQYF
TGTGCCATCTCGCAGGAATCCTACGAGCAGTACTTC
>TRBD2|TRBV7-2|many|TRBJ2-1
CASSPFLAGNEQFF
TGTGCCAGCAGCCCGTTCCTAGCGGGCAATGAGCAGTTCTTC
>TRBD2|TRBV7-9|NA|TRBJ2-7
CASSQEQATSGYEQYF
TGTGCCAGCAGCCAAGAGCAAGCGACTAGCGGCTACGAGCAGTACTTC
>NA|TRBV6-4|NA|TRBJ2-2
CASSESTSGELFF
TGTGCCAGCAGTGAGTCTACCAGCGGGGAGCTGTTTTTT
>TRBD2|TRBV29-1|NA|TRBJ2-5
CSVEDSGVVTQYF
TGCAGCGTTGAAGACAGCGGGGTGGTGACCCAGTACTTC
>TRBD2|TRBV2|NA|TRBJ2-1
CASSELSRLASNEQFF
TGTGCCAGCAGTGAACTTTCGAGACTAGCGAGCAATGAGCAGTTCTTC
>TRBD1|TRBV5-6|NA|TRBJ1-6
CASSLAGTGENSPLHF
TGTGCCAGCAGCTTAGCCGGGACAGGCGAAAATTCACCCCTCCACTTT
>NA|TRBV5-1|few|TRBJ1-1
CASSLAEVSGTEAFF
TGCGCCAGCAGCTTGGCCGAGGTGTCCGGCACTGAAGCTTTCTTT